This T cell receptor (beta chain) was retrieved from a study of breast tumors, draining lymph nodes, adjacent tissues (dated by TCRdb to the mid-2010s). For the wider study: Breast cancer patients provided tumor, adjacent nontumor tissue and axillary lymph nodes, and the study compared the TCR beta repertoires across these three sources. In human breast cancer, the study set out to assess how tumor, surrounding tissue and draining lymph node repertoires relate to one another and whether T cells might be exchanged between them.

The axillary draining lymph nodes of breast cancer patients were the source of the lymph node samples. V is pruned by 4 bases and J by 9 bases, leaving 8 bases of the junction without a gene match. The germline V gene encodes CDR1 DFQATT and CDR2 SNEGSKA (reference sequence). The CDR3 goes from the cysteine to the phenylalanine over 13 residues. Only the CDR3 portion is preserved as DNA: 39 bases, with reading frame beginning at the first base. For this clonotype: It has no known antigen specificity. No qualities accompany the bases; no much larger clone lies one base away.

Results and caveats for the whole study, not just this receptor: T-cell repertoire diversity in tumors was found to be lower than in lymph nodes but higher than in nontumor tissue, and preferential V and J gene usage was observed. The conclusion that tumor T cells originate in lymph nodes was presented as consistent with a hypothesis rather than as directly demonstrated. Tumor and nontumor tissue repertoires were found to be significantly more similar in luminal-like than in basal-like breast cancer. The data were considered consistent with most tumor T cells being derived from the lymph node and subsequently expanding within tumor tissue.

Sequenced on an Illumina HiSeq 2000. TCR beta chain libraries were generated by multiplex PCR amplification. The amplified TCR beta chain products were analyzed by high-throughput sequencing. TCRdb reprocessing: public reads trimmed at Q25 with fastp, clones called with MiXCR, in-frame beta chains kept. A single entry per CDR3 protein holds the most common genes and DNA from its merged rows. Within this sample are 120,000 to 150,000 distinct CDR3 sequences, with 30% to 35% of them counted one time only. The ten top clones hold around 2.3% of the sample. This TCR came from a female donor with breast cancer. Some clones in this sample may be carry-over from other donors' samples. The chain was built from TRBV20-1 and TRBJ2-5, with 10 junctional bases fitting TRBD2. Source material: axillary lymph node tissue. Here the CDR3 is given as CSAKGLANRAQYF. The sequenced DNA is TGCAGTGCTAAGGGACTAGCGAATCGAGCCCAGTACTTC.